The clone carrying this T cell receptor (beta chain) turned up a few times. Its target is not known. The TCR cDNA carried a universal primer site and UMIs from 5'RACE template switching. In TCRdb, the 5' RACE reads were re-called with MiXCR into one record per CDR3 protein. This sample yields 500,000 to 700,000 distinct CDR3 sequences, of which about a fifth are seen a single time; 13% to 15% belongs to the top ten. The sample belongs to a study of T cells after yellow fever vaccination. Across the whole study: Any fraction with a low cell number was prepared using SMART-Seq v4 Ultra Low Input. The study's findings and limits: A large majority of primary-vaccination clones showed up again after the booster (roughly 95% CD4, 75% to 90% CD8). The secondary response showed a weaker magnitude and a faster peak, day 5 versus 15.

The TCR originated in a man between 25 and 39 years old who received the YFV17D yellow fever vaccine. The sample was PBMCs, taken 15 days after the yellow fever booster vaccination.

The CDR3 DNA reads TGCAGCGTTGAAACTCAGCGAGGATACGAGCAGTACTTC. Protein product: CSVETQRGYEQYF. This chain links TRBV29-1 with TRBJ2-7; D uncertain. Trimming pared 2 bases from V and 4 bases from J, leaving 12 bases between. Germline assignment: CDR1 SQVTM and CDR2 ANQGSEA. This CDR3 comprises 13 residues.